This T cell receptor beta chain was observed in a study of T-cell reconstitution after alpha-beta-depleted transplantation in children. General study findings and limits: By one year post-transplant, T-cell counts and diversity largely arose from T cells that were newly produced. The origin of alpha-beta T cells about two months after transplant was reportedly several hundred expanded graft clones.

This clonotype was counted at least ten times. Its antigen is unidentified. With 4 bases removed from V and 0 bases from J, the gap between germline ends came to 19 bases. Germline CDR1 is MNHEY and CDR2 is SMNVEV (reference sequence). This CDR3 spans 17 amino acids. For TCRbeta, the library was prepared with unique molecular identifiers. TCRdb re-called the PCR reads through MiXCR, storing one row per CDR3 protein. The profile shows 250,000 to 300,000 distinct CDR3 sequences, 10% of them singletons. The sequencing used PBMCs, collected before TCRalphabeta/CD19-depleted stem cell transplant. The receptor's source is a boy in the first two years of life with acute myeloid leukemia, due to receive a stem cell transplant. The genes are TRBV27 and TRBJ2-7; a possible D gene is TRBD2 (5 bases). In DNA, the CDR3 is TGTGCCAGCAGTTATATGGGAGTGGGCAGGTTCTCCTACGAGCAGTACTTC. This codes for CASSYMGVGRFSYEQYF.